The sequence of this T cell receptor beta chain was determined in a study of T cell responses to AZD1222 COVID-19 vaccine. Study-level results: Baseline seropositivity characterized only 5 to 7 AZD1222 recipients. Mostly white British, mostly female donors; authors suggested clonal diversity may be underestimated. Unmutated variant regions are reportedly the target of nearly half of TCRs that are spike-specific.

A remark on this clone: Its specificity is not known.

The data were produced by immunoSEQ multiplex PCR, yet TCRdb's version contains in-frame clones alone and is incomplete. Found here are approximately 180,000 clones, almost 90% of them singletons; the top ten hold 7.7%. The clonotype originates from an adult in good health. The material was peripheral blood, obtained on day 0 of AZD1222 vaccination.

The CDR3 here is CASPDRGRLSEKLFF. The CDR3 DNA follows: TGTGCCAGCCCCGACAGGGGGCGTTTAAGTGAAAAACTGTTTTTT. V gene TRBV25-1 combines with J gene TRBJ1-4, with TRBD1 matching over 10 bases. The length of the CDR3 is 15 residues. J gave up 7 bases and V 8 bases, and 10 bases lay outside the gene matches. CDR1 and CDR2 from the germline V gene are MGHDK and SYGVNS.